Listed below are T cell receptor beta chains from one sample, sequenced in a study of regulatory T cells in long-lasting Graves disease. TCRdb reprocessed the multiplex PCR reads via MiXCR and lists one record per CDR3 protein. In the table there are roughly 470,000 distinct CDR3 sequences, less than 25% of which are singletons. Sequencing was performed on peripheral blood mononuclear cells (PBMCs), taken when the disease was refractory, from a patient treated with antithyroid drugs. All receptors come from a female donor with Graves disease. Each CDR3 is given with its conserved first and last residue. Each record gives: CDR3 DNA, CDR3 protein, clone size, D gene, J gene, V gene. D genes are given only for firm matches. Size is omitted from some rows. Given values are once, few, many or a class for expanded clones.

CDR3 DNA: TGTGCCATACAAGCGGGAGGGGCAGAGACCCAGTACTTC; CDR3 protein: CAIQAGGAETQYF; clone size: many; D gene: TRBD2; J gene: TRBJ2-5; V gene: TRBV6-1
CDR3 DNA: TGCAGTGCTAGAGAAATGGCTTCTCTCCCCGAGCAGTACTTC; CDR3 protein: CSAREMASLPEQYF; clone size: NA; D gene: NA; J gene: TRBJ2-7; V gene: TRBV20-1
CDR3 DNA: TGTGCCAGCAGTTCCCAGGGGGGAGCAAATCAGCCCCAGCATTTT; CDR3 protein: CASSSQGGANQPQHF; clone size: few; D gene: TRBD1; J gene: TRBJ1-5; V gene: TRBV6-9
CDR3 DNA: TGTGCCAGCGGCAGGGGCACTGAAGCTTTCTTT; CDR3 protein: CASGRGTEAFF; clone size: many; D gene: NA; J gene: TRBJ1-1; V gene: TRBV7-9
CDR3 DNA: TGTGCCAGCAGCCTCCGCACAGGGGGCGTTTTGGGGGCCAACGTCCTGACTTTC; CDR3 protein: CASSLRTGGVLGANVLTF; clone size: many; D gene: TRBD1; J gene: TRBJ2-6; V gene: TRBV5-5
CDR3 DNA: TGTGCCAGCAGTTTGGAACAAGCCTACTATGGCTACACCTTC; CDR3 protein: CASSLEQAYYGYTF; clone size: many; D gene: NA; J gene: TRBJ1-2; V gene: TRBV28
CDR3 DNA: TGTGCCAGCAGTGGCCCCGTTGGTCGGGTCGGTCAAAATCAGCCCCAGCATTTT; CDR3 protein: CASSGPVGRVGQNQPQHF; clone size: once; D gene: NA; J gene: TRBJ1-5; V gene: TRBV6-1
CDR3 DNA: TGTGCCAGCAGTGAACAGGGGGCGACTCAGCCCCAGCATTTT; CDR3 protein: CASSEQGATQPQHF; clone size: many; D gene: TRBD1; J gene: TRBJ1-5; V gene: TRBV25-1
CDR3 DNA: TGTGCCAGTACCTCCGGGACTCCGAACACCGGGGAGCTGTTTTTT; CDR3 protein: CASTSGTPNTGELFF; clone size: NA; D gene: NA; J gene: TRBJ2-2; V gene: TRBV19
CDR3 DNA: TGTGCCAGTAGTATGAGTCTAGCGGCATCCTACGAGCAGTACTTC; CDR3 protein: CASSMSLAASYEQYF; clone size: NA; D gene: TRBD2; J gene: TRBJ2-7; V gene: TRBV19
CDR3 DNA: TGTGCCAGCAGCCCCGGACAGGGGTCTTTCGCAAATCAGCCCCAGCATTTT; CDR3 protein: CASSPGQGSFANQPQHF; clone size: few; D gene: TRBD1; J gene: TRBJ1-5; V gene: TRBV7-9
CDR3 DNA: TGTGCCAGCAGTTTCCGGGGACAGTTTAGCTCTGGGGCCAACGTCCTGACTTTC; CDR3 protein: CASSFRGQFSSGANVLTF; clone size: NA; D gene: TRBD1; J gene: TRBJ2-6; V gene: TRBV28
CDR3 DNA: TGCAGCGCCCCGCCTGTGTGGCGGAGACTATACCAAGAGACCCAGTACTTC; CDR3 protein: CSAPPVWRRLYQETQYF; clone size: NA; D gene: NA; J gene: TRBJ2-5; V gene: TRBV29-1
CDR3 DNA: TGTGCCAGACGACTTAATAGGGGTTGGGAGACCCAGTACTTC; CDR3 protein: CARRLNRGWETQYF; clone size: many; D gene: NA; J gene: TRBJ2-5; V gene: TRBV28
CDR3 DNA: TGTGCCAGCACCCAGATTTGGAATCAGCCCCAGCATTTT; CDR3 protein: CASTQIWNQPQHF; clone size: NA; D gene: NA; J gene: TRBJ1-5; V gene: TRBV6-1
CDR3 DNA: TGTGCCAGCAGCGTAGATTCACGCGGTTGGCTCGGGACAGGGGATCAGCCCCAGCATTTT; CDR3 protein: CASSVDSRGWLGTGDQPQHF; clone size: NA; D gene: TRBD1; J gene: TRBJ1-5; V gene: TRBV9
CDR3 DNA: TGTGCCAGCAGCCCCTCAAACCTTCGGACTGAAGCTTTCTTT; CDR3 protein: CASSPSNLRTEAFF; clone size: once; D gene: NA; J gene: TRBJ1-1; V gene: TRBV7-3
CDR3 DNA: TGTGCCATCAGAAGAAACACCGGGGAGCTGTTTTTT; CDR3 protein: CAIRRNTGELFF; clone size: NA; D gene: NA; J gene: TRBJ2-2; V gene: TRBV10-3
CDR3 DNA: TGTGCCAGCAGCTTAGCGCCCGGGACATCGACCTACGAGCAGTACTTC; CDR3 protein: CASSLAPGTSTYEQYF; clone size: NA; D gene: NA; J gene: TRBJ2-7; V gene: TRBV7-9
CDR3 DNA: TGTGCCAGCAGTTACTTCCCTAGACAGGGGGGAAAGGACACTGAAGCTTTCTTT; CDR3 protein: CASSYFPRQGGKDTEAFF; clone size: NA; D gene: TRBD1; J gene: TRBJ1-1; V gene: TRBV6-2/TRBV6-3
CDR3 DNA: TGTGCCAGCAGTCCCCCTGGCGGCACCGGGGAGCTGTTTTTT; CDR3 protein: CASSPPGGTGELFF; clone size: many; D gene: NA; J gene: TRBJ2-2; V gene: TRBV28
CDR3 DNA: TGCAGTGCTAGGGACAGGGGATCGTTTGAGCAGTTCTTC; CDR3 protein: CSARDRGSFEQFF; clone size: few; D gene: TRBD1; J gene: TRBJ2-1; V gene: TRBV20-1
CDR3 DNA: TGTGCCAGCAGCTTAGATCTCTCGGGCAGGGGGATTTGGGAGACCCAGTACTTC; CDR3 protein: CASSLDLSGRGIWETQYF; clone size: many; D gene: TRBD1; J gene: TRBJ2-5; V gene: TRBV7-2
CDR3 DNA: TGTGCCAGCAGTTTTCGCAGGGAAGGATACGAGCAGTACTTC; CDR3 protein: CASSFRREGYEQYF; clone size: many; D gene: NA; J gene: TRBJ2-7; V gene: TRBV27
CDR3 DNA: TGTGCCAGCAGCGCGGGGCAGGGGGCAGGCTACGAGCAGTACTTC; CDR3 protein: CASSAGQGAGYEQYF; clone size: few; D gene: TRBD1; J gene: TRBJ2-7; V gene: TRBV9